The 18 T cell receptor beta chains presented below share a single source sample, sequenced in a study of blood T cell repertoires in COVID-19. Measured with immunoSEQ multiplex PCR; TCRdb has only the in-frame clones, and not every one. Of roughly 120,000 clones in the sample, roughly 80% are singletons; the top ten hold roughly 5.6%. The material sequenced was peripheral blood. Receptor source: a man aged 65-85 years with acute or convalescent COVID-19.

V gene TRBV18 combines with J gene TRBJ1-1; possibly TRBD1 for D (5 bases). The germline V and J ends were trimmed by 3 bases and 0 bases, with 5 bases remaining between them. Germline-derived CDR1 and CDR2 are KGHSH and LQKENI. The CDR3 covers 13 residues. The CDR3 loop reads CASSPTVNTEAFF. CDR3 coding DNA: TGTGCCAGCTCACCGACAGTGAACACTGAAGCTTTCTTT.

V gene TRBV13 combines with J gene TRBJ2-3, with TRBD2 matching 14 bases. The CDR3 length is 16 residues. V trimming: 5 bases; J trimming: 6 bases; junction bases outside the gene matches: 7. Germline V lookup: CDR1 PRHDT, CDR2 FYEKMQ (reference sequence). CDR3 residues: CASSRLTSGRVDTQYF. CDR3 bases: TGTGCCAGCAGCCGACTGACTAGCGGGAGGGTCGATACGCAGTATTTT.

The chain couples TRBV5-8 to TRBJ2-1; maybe TRBD1 (5 bases). Per germline, CDR1 SGHTS and CDR2 YDEGEE. V lost 0 bases and J 8 bases, leaving 12 bases between the germline ends. This CDR3 spans 14 amino acids. The CDR3 DNA reads TGTGCCAGCAGCTTGGACAGGTTGATTTATGAGCAGTTCTTC. Translation gives CASSLDRLIYEQFF.

V gene TRBV18 combines with J gene TRBJ2-3; 11 nucleotides align to TRBD1. CDR3 length: 16 residues. Looked up from germline, CDR1 is KGHSH and CDR2 is LQKENI. V lost 0 bases to trimming and J lost 5 bases; unmatched junction nucleotides: 4. This chain's CDR3 is CASSPPGTGGLDTQYF. The CDR3 DNA reads TGTGCCAGCTCACCACCGGGGACAGGGGGTTTAGATACGCAGTATTTT.

The genes are TRBV5-6 and TRBJ1-2; no definite D call. The CDR3 sequence is 14 residues long. The ends were cut back, 5 bases at V and 2 bases at J, with 13 bases in the middle. CDR1 is SGHDT and CDR2 is YYEEEE in the germline V gene. The CDR3 DNA is TGTGCCAGCAGGGATCCTCAGCGAAACTATGGCTACACCTTC. Residues: CASRDPQRNYGYTF.

The CDR3 DNA is TGTGCCAGCAGCGAACAGGGGAACACCGGGGAGCTGTTTTTT. Protein: CASSEQGNTGELFF. The gene calls are TRBV5-4 and TRBJ2-2; TRBD1 might be the D (6 bases). Trimming removed 4 bases at V and 1 base at J, with 8 bases between. Per germline, CDR1 SGHNT and CDR2 YYREEE (reference sequence). The CDR3 runs 14 residues.

This clone is a singleton in its sample. The gene calls are TRBV23-1 and TRBJ1-1; D ambiguous. TRBV23-1 is an ORF for which the function is uncertain. This CDR3 has 15 residues. Trimming removed 0 bases at V and 11 bases at J, with 19 bases between. The DNA of the CDR3 is TGCGCCAGCAGTCAATCCTCTTCTTATATGGCGGAGGCTTTCTTT. Protein product: CASSQSSSYMAEAFF.

This chain joins TRBV7-2 and TRBJ2-2; D is uncertain. Per germline, CDR1 SGHTA and CDR2 FQGNSA. V was shortened by 2 bases and J by 1 base, with 8 bases between the two germline ends. The CDR3 spans 15 residues. The CDR3: CASSLTAMNTGELFF. CDR3 bases: TGTGCCAGCAGCTTAACAGCTATGAACACCGGGGAGCTGTTTTTT.

In this sample, this clone turned up once. The V call is TRBV25-1, the J call TRBJ1-6; the D gene is possibly TRBD1 (5 bases). CDR1 is MGHDK, CDR2 SYGVNS, per germline. Trimming pared 2 bases from V and 10 bases from J, leaving 15 bases between. The length of the CDR3 is 15 residues. The CDR3 protein is CASSEAYRDLSPLHF. The CDR3 coding sequence is TGTGCCAGCAGTGAAGCGTACCGGGACTTGTCACCCCTCCACTTT.

Regarding this clone: This sample also contains other DNA sequences that code for the same CDR3. The chain has TRBV12-3 or TRBV12-4 and TRBJ1-2; TRBD1 is a possible D gene (5 bases). The V and J ends lost 3 bases and 5 bases respectively, with 10 bases between them. The CDR3 is made up of 13 amino acids. The CDR3 nucleotides read TGTGCCAGCAGTTTGGGGGGGACGTATGGCTACACCTTC. Translating gives CASSLGGTYGYTF.

The V gene is TRBV7-2, the J gene TRBJ2-5; 9 bases agree with TRBD1. V gave up 6 bases and J gave up 4 bases; unmatched junction bases: 9. The CDR3 covers 15 residues. CDR1 is SGHTA and CDR2 is FQGNSA in the germline V gene. The CDR3 nucleotides are TGTGCCAGCAGGAAGGACAGGGGTTTAAGAGAGACCCAGTACTTC. It translates to CASRKDRGLRETQYF.

The chain is built from TRBV7-2 and TRBJ1-2, with D possibly matching TRBD1 (5 bases). CDR1 is SGHTA and CDR2 is FQGNSA in the germline V gene. V lost 1 base to trimming and J lost 7 bases, with 16 bases between them. The CDR3 contains 15 residues. CDR3 nucleotides: TGTGCCAGCAGCTTAGGAGCCAGTACAGGTCGTGGCTACACCTTC. It yields the protein CASSLGASTGRGYTF.

This clone was detected only once. The rearrangement joins TRBV7-8 to TRBJ2-7; D perhaps matches TRBD1 (6 bases). Trimming took 0 bases from V and 7 from J, leaving 16 bases between them. Germline V gene lookup returns CDR1 SGHVS and CDR2 FQNEAQ. The CDR3 has 15 amino acids. The CDR3 nucleotides are TGTGCCAGCAGCTTAGCCCCCGGGACATTTGGGGAGCAGTACTTC. Residues: CASSLAPGTFGEQYF.

V and J are TRBV11-2 and TRBJ2-7, with a tentative D call TRBD2 (6 bases). The CDR3 consists of 13 residues. The germline CDR1 and CDR2 sequences are SGHAT and FQNNGV. V was cut by 6 bases and J by 3 bases, with 12 bases left in between. The chain's CDR3 is CASSGGTGYEQYF. CDR3 nucleotides: TGTGCCAGCAGTGGCGGGACCGGCTACGAGCAGTACTTC. Drawing the rest from reference TRBV11-2 and TRBJ2-7, the complete variable domain is EAGVAQSPRYKIIEKRQSVAFWCNPISGHATLYWYQQILGQGPKLLIQFQNNGVVDDSQLPKDRFSAERLKGVDSTLKIQPAKLEDSAVYLCASSGGTGYEQYFGPGTRLTVT.

The chain joins TRBV6-5 to TRBJ1-6, with 9 bases identical to TRBD1. Per the germline V gene, CDR1 is MNHEY and CDR2 is SVGAGI. V trimming: 2 bases; J trimming: 8 bases; junction bases outside the gene matches: 7. This CDR3 contains 16 residues. The chain's CDR3 is CASSYGGTGWDSPLHF. The CDR3 DNA sequence: TGTGCCAGCAGTTACGGGGGGACAGGGTGGGATTCACCCCTCCACTTT.

The J gene is TRBJ1-5, the V gene TRBV19; 10 bases agree with TRBD1. Trimming cost V 8 bases and J 3 bases; bases outside gene matches: 1. The CDR3 contains 13 residues. In germline, CDR1 is LNHDA, CDR2 SQIVND (reference sequence). The CDR3 reads CASGQGVNQPQHF. The CDR3 DNA is TGTGCCAGTGGACAGGGGGTCAATCAGCCCCAGCATTTT. Full variable domain (rest looked up from reference TRBV19 and TRBJ1-5): DGGITQSPKYLFRKEGQNVTLSCEQNLNHDAMYWYRQDPGQGLRLIYYSQIVNDFQKGDIAEGYSVSREKKESFPLTVTSAQKNPTAFYLCASGQGVNQPQHFGDGTRLSIL.

The J gene is TRBJ2-3, the V gene TRBV9, with 8 bases that match TRBD2. The CDR3 is 16 amino acids. Germline trimming cut 4 bases from V and 2 bases from J; bases unmatched to any gene: 9. Germline loops: CDR1 SGDLS, CDR2 YYNGEE. The CDR3 protein is CASSSLGGRNTDTQYF. DNA for the CDR3: TGTGCCAGCAGCTCCTTGGGCGGGAGGAACACAGATACGCAGTATTTT.

This chain joins TRBV5-4 and TRBJ2-1, with 9 bases fitting TRBD2. CDR1 and CDR2 from the germline V gene are SGHNT and YYREEE (reference sequence). V dropped 0 bases and J dropped 4; count of bases not matched to a gene: 11. This CDR3 has 18 residues. The CDR3, as DNA: TGTGCCAGCAGCTTGGCCCGGGGCGGGGGGGCAGGATACAATGAGCAGTTCTTC. Its translation is CASSLARGGGAGYNEQFF.